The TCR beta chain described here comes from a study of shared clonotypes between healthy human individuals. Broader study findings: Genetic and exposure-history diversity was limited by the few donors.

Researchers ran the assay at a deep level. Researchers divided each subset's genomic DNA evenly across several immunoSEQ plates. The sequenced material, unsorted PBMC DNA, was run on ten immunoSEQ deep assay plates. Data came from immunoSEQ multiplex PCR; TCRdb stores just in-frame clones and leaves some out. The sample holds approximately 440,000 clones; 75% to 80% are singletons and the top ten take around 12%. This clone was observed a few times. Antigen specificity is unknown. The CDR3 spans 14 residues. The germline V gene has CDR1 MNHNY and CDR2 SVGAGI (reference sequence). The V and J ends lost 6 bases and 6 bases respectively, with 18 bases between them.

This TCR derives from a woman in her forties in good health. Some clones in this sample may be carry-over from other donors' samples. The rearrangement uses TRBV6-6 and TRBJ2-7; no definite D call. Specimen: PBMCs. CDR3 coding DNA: TGTGCCAGCAGCCCCCAACCCGACGCCTTCGAGCAGTACTTC. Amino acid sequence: CASSPQPDAFEQYF.